This T cell receptor beta chain was documented in a study of T cells after yellow fever vaccination. In this sample, this clonotype turned up a few times. The CDR3 contains 16 residues. The germline V and J ends were trimmed by 5 bases and 8 bases, with 24 bases remaining between them. Germline values: CDR1 SEHNR, CDR2 FQNEAQ (reference sequence). Using its own MiXCR run on the 5' RACE reads, TCRdb lists one record per CDR3 protein. The table lists approximately 250,000 distinct CDR3 sequences, around 5.3% of them singletons. The origin of this receptor is a man younger than 30 who received the YFV17D yellow fever vaccine. The sequences come from CD4+ T cells sorted from PBMCs, collected on the day of the yellow fever booster vaccination. The chain links TRBV7-9 to TRBJ1-1; possible D gene TRBD1, 5 bases. In DNA, the CDR3 is TGTGCCAGCAGCCGTATTCAGGGCCTGCGGGTACGAGAAGCTTTCTTT. Encoded protein: CASSRIQGLRVREAFF.